Shown below are 3 T cell receptor beta chains from a single sample sequenced in a study of OX40 agonist ivuxolimab in advanced cancers. Profiling relied on immunoSEQ multiplex PCR, and the TCRdb table lists in-frame clones only, not all of them. This sample has 60,000 to 85,000 clones, with over 85% found just once. Sequencing used CD4+ or CD8+ T cells sorted from blood, obtained in a trial of the OX40 agonist ivuxolimab. Every receptor here comes from an adult with an advanced solid tumor such as melanoma, head and neck, liver or kidney cancer.

This clone was found once. This rearrangement joins TRBV5-6 to TRBJ2-7; TRBD2 aligns across 11 bases. This CDR3 contains 16 residues. V was pared by 4 bases and J by 4 bases, with 10 bases of the junction left unmatched. Germline lookup yields CDR1 SGHDT and CDR2 YYEEEE. The CDR3 loop is CASSMKIAGGPYEQYF. The DNA of the CDR3 is TGTGCCAGCAGCATGAAGATAGCGGGAGGGCCTTACGAGCAGTACTTC.

The chain links TRBV27 to TRBJ2-7, with 8 nucleotides matching TRBD1. Trimming removed 7 bases from V and 6 bases from J; junction bases left unmatched: 11. Germline loops: CDR1 MNHEY, CDR2 SMNVEV (reference sequence). CDR3 length: 14 residues. In DNA form, the CDR3 reads TGTGCCAGCAAAATCAGGACAGGGCTGCTCGAGCAGTACTTC. This codes for CASKIRTGLLEQYF.

The J gene is TRBJ2-3, the V gene TRBV6-6; 11 bases align to TRBD2. The CDR3 contains 16 residues. Trimming removed 8 bases from V and 0 bases from J; junction bases left unmatched: 7. Per the germline V gene, CDR1 is MNHNY and CDR2 is SVGAGI (reference sequence). The CDR3 bases are TGTGCCAGCCTCGCTAGCGGGGGGTCCAGCACAGATACGCAGTATTTT. Encoded protein: CASLASGGSSTDTQYF.